This TCR beta chain was captured by sequencing in a study of blood T cell repertoires in COVID-19. In the study overall: The United States, Italy and Spain were the sources of the acute and convalescent COVID-19 samples. PBMCs, B-cell-depleted T cells, or T cells provided the cDNA or gDNA that made up the material.

Original methodology: Amplifying reference gene primers gave estimates of nucleated cell counts. Sequencing was performed with immunoSEQ multiplex PCR; in TCRdb, only in-frame clones are kept and a portion is missing. That table furnishes V, J and clone size, whereas the DNA furnished D and trimming. The sample consists of 70,000 to 95,000 clones, roughly four fifths of them appearing once. Germline V gene data show CDR1 as SGHTA and CDR2 as FQGNSA. This CDR3 has 15 amino acids. Trimming stripped 5 bases from V and 2 bases from J, with 13 bases between. The receptor was derived from a human donor in a cohort sampled during active COVID-19. The sequencing input was peripheral blood. V and J are TRBV7-2 and TRBJ1-5, with unresolved D. The CDR3, as DNA: TGTGCCAGCAGCCCGGGTGCTGGAGGCAATCAGCCCCAGCATTTT. It yields the protein CASSPGAGGNQPQHF.